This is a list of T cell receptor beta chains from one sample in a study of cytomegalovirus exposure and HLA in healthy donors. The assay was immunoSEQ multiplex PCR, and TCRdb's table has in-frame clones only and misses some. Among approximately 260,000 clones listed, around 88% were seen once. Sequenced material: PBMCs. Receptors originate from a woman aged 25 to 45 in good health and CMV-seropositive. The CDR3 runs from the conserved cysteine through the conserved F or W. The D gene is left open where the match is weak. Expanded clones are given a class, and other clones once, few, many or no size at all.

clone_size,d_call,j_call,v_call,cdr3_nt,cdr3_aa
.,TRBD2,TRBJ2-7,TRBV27,TGTGCCAGCAGTCGGACTAGCGGTACCATGACCTACGAGCAGTACTTC,CASSRTSGTMTYEQYF
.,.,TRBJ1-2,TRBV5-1,TGCGCCAGCAGCTCCCAGGGGTTAAGGGGCTACACCTTC,CASSSQGLRGYTF
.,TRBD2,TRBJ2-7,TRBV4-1,TGCGCCAGCAGCCAAGTAACTAGCGGGCTTTACGAGCAGTACTTC,CASSQVTSGLYEQYF
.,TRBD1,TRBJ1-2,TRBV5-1,TGCGCCAGCAGTCGTCTGACAGGGGAAGGGGCTAACTATGGCTACACCTTC,CASSRLTGEGANYGYTF
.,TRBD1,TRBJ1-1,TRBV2,TGTGCCAGCAGCGGACCCCAGGGGGCGGGGAGCACTGAAGCTTTCTTT,CASSGPQGAGSTEAFF
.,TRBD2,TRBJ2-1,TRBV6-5,TGTGCCAGCAGCCTACTAGCGGGTACCTCCTATGAGCAGTTCTTC,CASSLLAGTSYEQFF
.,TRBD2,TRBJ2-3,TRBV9,TGTGCCAGCAGCGGCGCCCGGTCCCTCCTGGGACTACAAAGCACAGATACGCAGTATTTT,CASSGARSLLGLQSTDTQYF
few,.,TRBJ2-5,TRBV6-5,TGTGCCAGCAAGGAGGATTGGGTAGAGACCCAGTACTTC,CASKEDWVETQYF
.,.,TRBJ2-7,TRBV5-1,TGCGCCAGCAGCTGGGTCAGCGGCTCTCGCTACGAGCAGTACTTC,CASSWVSGSRYEQYF
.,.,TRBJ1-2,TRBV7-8,TGTGCCAGCAGCTTAGCTGGCAGTTATGGCTACACCTTC,CASSLAGSYGYTF
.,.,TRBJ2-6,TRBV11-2,TGTGCCAGCAGCTCACCCAGGGGCACTGGGGCCAACGTCCTGACTTTC,CASSSPRGTGANVLTF
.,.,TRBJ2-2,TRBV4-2,TGTGCCAGCAGCCTTACTCTTCTGAACACCGGGGAGCTGTTTTTT,CASSLTLLNTGELFF
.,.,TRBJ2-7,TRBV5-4,TGTGCCAGCAGCTTGATAGGGGACGAGCAGTACTTC,CASSLIGDEQYF
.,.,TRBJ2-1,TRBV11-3,TGTGCCAGCGTACGTGCCAGGGAAAAAGATGAGCAGTTCTTC,CASVRAREKDEQFF
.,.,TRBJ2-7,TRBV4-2,TGTGCCAGCAGCCAAGTTAGCCGCGCCGGATCATACGAGCAGTACTTC,CASSQVSRAGSYEQYF
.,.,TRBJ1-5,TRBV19,TGTGCCAGCACTTTTGGACAGTCCAGAGGCAATCAGCCCCAGCATTTT,CASTFGQSRGNQPQHF
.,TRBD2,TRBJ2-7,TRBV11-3,TGTGCCAGCAGCCTTCAGGGACTACCCGATGAAGAGCAGTACTTC,CASSLQGLPDEEQYF
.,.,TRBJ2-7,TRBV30,TGTGCCTGGGGGGCTAGCTCCTACGAGCAGTACTTC,CAWGASSYEQYF
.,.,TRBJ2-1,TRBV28,TGTGCCAGCAGCCGACGGGAAGGGCAGTTCTTC,CASSRREGQFF
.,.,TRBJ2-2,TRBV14,TGTGCCAGCAGCCAAGATACGTCGGGAATTGGCACCGGGGAGCTGTTTTTT,CASSQDTSGIGTGELFF
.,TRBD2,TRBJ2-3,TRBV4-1,TGCGCCAGCAGCCAAGAAGGAATAGCGGGGGGCTACACAGATACGCAGTATTTT,CASSQEGIAGGYTDTQYF
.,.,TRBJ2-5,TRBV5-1,TGCGCCAGCAGCTTCACAGTACAAGAGACCCAGTACTTC,CASSFTVQETQYF
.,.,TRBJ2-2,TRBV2,TGTGCCAGCAGTGATAGGGGCACCGGGGAGCTGTTTTTT,CASSDRGTGELFF
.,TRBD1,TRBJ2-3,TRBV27,TGTGCCAGCAGCCGGACAGGGCCGTGGAGCACAGATACGCAGTATTTT,CASSRTGPWSTDTQYF
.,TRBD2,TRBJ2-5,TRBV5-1,TGCGCCAGCAGCAGGGGACTAGCGGGACAAGAGACCCAGTACTTC,CASSRGLAGQETQYF
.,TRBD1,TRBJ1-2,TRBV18,TGTGCCAGCTCACTTGGACAGGGGAAGATCGATGGCTACACCTTC,CASSLGQGKIDGYTF
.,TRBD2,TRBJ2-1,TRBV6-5,TGTGCCAGCAGTCCCGGACTAGCCTACAATGAGCAGTTCTTC,CASSPGLAYNEQFF
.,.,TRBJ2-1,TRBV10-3,TGTGCTACAAACCAGGTTGACAGTTCCTACAATGAGCAGTTCTTC,CATNQVDSSYNEQFF
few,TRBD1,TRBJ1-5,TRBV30,TGTGCCTGGAGTGGTGGTAGACAGGGGGCAGTTCAGCCCCAGCATTTT,CAWSGGRQGAVQPQHF
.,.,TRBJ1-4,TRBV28,TGTGCCAGCAGGGGGGCCACAGGGACCTATAATGAAAAACTGTTTTTT,CASRGATGTYNEKLFF
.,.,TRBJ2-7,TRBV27,TGTGCCAGCAGTTTATACGGGAGCGCTACCGAGCAGTACTTC,CASSLYGSATEQYF
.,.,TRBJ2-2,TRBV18,TGTGCCAGCTCCCCCGGGACTCTCACCGGGGAGCTGTTTTTT,CASSPGTLTGELFF
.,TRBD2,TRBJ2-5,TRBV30,TGTGCCTGGAGTCCGCTAGCGGGAGGAGTGGGGCAAGAGACCCAGTACTTC,CAWSPLAGGVGQETQYF
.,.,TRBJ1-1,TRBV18,TGTGCCAGCTCACCACCGCGGGGCAGAGCCGAGAACACTGAAGCTTTCTTT,CASSPPRGRAENTEAFF
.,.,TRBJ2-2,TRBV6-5,TGTGCCAGCCGCTACCGCCCTGGGGAGCTGTTTTTT,CASRYRPGELFF
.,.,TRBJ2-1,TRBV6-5,TGTGCCAGCAGTGGGGCCCTCCGCTCCTACAATGAGCAGTTCTTC,CASSGALRSYNEQFF
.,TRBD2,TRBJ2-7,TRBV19,TGTGCCAGTAGTCCCGGGACTAGCGTCCACGAGCAGTACTTC,CASSPGTSVHEQYF
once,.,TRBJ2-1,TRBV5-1,TGCGCCAGCAGTCATGCACTAGCTCGCTCCTACAATGAGCAGTTCTTC,CASSHALARSYNEQFF
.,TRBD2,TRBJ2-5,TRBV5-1,TGCGCCAGCAGCTTTACTAGCGGTCAAGAGACCCAGTACTTC,CASSFTSGQETQYF
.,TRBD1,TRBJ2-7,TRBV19,TGTGCCAGCAGCCGGGACAGCGCAACCTACGAGCAGTACTTC,CASSRDSATYEQYF
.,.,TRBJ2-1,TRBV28,TGTGCCAGCGGATTTCGGAAGACGGGCCCTACAGGGAAGCAGTTCTTC,CASGFRKTGPTGKQFF
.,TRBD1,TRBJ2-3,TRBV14,TGTGCCAGCAGCCAAGATCGACAGGGTTTCGGAGATACGCAGTATTTT,CASSQDRQGFGDTQYF
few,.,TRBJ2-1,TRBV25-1,TGTGCCAGCCCCTCGGGGGTTAGTCACAATGAGCAGTTCTTC,CASPSGVSHNEQFF
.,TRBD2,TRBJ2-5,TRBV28,TGTGCCGGCGCTAGCGGACGTAAAGAGACCCAGTACTTC,CAGASGRKETQYF
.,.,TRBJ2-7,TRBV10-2,TGCGCCAGCAGTGATTTCATCAGGCAGGGCGAGCAGTACTTC,CASSDFIRQGEQYF
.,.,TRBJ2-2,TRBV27,TGTGCCAGCAGTTTATACGGGGTGACCGGGGAGCTGTTTTTT,CASSLYGVTGELFF
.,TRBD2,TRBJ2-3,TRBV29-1,TGCAGCGTTAAGACTAGCGGGGCCTTCGGAGATACGCAGTATTTT,CSVKTSGAFGDTQYF
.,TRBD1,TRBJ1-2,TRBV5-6,TGTGCCAGCAGTCGAATTCTGGGACAGGGAGCCGACGATGGCTACACCTTC,CASSRILGQGADDGYTF
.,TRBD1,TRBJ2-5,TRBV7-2,TGTGCCAGCAGCCTAGGACAGGGGCCACTCCAAGAGACCCAGTACTTC,CASSLGQGPLQETQYF
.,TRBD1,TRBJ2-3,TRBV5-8,TGTGCCAGCAGCTTGGAGGGACAGGGGGCTTCAGATACGCAGTATTTT,CASSLEGQGASDTQYF
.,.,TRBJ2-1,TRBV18,TGTGCCAGCTCACCAGCTAGCTCCTACAATGAGCAGTTCTTC,CASSPASSYNEQFF
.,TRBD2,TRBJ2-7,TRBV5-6,TGTGCCAGCAGCTTTATAGGACTAGCGAGCTACGAGCAGTACTTC,CASSFIGLASYEQYF
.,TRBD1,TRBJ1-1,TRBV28,TGTGCCAGCAGGCCGGGACAGGGGTACTCTGAAGCTTTCTTT,CASRPGQGYSEAFF
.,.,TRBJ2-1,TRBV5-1,TGCGCCAGCAGCTTGGAACCGGGAGTGGGCTCCTACAATGAGCAGTTCTTC,CASSLEPGVGSYNEQFF
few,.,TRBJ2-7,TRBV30,TGTGCCTGGAGATTCCAGGGGAAGCAGTACTTC,CAWRFQGKQYF
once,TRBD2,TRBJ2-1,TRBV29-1,TGCAGCGTTATGCTAGCGGGGGGTTTTGGTGAGCAGTTCTTC,CSVMLAGGFGEQFF
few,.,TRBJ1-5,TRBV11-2,TGTGCCAGCAGCTTAGACAGGTTAGGGAGTCAGCCCCAGCATTTT,CASSLDRLGSQPQHF
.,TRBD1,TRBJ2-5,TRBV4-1,TGCGCCAGCAGCCCGCGGGGGACAGGGGGCTATGAGACCCAGTACTTC,CASSPRGTGGYETQYF
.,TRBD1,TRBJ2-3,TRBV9,TGTGCCAGCAGCGTAGACAGGGGCACCCCTAATACGCAGTATTTT,CASSVDRGTPNTQYF
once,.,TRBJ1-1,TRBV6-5,TGTGCCAGCCAGGCCCCCGGGAGGAACACTGAAGCTTTCTTT,CASQAPGRNTEAFF